This TCR beta chain comes out of a study of spatial heterogeneity in lung cancer (dated by TCRdb to about 2019). Regarding the research as a whole: More beta-chain than alpha-chain transcripts were consistently detected, likely reflecting higher beta-chain transcript abundance. In non-small cell lung cancer, the study made a quantitative comparison of TCR alpha and beta repertoires among multiple tumor regions, matched nontumor lung and blood. The study linked features of the TCR repertoire to counts of nonsynonymous mutations, which were determined by whole-exome sequencing of tumor tissue. In the raw uncorrected reads, each unique combination of TCR and UMI appeared more than ten times on average. Both alpha and beta chains were TCR-sequenced in samples taken at surgery, namely 220 tumor regions, 62 to 70 matched nontumor lung samples and 50 to 60 PBMC samples.

The time point label corresponds to: sample taken at primary tumor resection. Whole RNA extracted from tumor and nontumor lung tissue, or from cryopreserved PBMC samples, was used for TCR sequencing without cell sorting. Samples were obtained from approximately 76 patients with early-stage, untreated non-small cell lung cancer from the lung TRACERx cohort. Only patients for whom sufficient RNA was available from at least two tumor regions were selected for TCR sequencing. Here is what the overall study found, with its caveats: Ubiquitous expanded tumor TCRs were detected in blood more often at tumor resection than at routine follow-up. Confirming at a functional level the hypothesis that regional TCRs recognize regional mutations was considered to require additional single-cell paired TCR alpha and beta sequencing.

The receptor library was made with 5' RACE. These reads were obtained on a NextSeq 500. The TCR library protocol attached a unique molecular identifier to each TCR cDNA molecule to allow correction of PCR and sequencing errors. On the study's bioinformatics: TCR identification, UMI-based error correction and CDR3 extraction were all carried out with Decombinator tools. Expanded TCRs were defined as those above a frequency of 2 per 1,000, corresponding to the top 1% of the tumor frequency distribution. Renyi diversity was calculated using the R vegan package after each repertoire was subsampled 100 times to 5,000 TCRs. CDR3 similarity networks were constructed using string-kernel similarity of amino acid triplets, with links drawn between CDR3s whose pairwise similarity was above 0.82. Using fastp trimming at Q25 and MiXCR clonotype assembly, TCRdb reanalyzed the public sequencing data and kept in-frame beta chains. Rows are combined by CDR3 protein, so each entry shows the most common genes and DNA. The V and J calls and clone size are TCRdb's, not the authors'. A total of about 21,000 distinct CDR3 sequences appear in this sample, 4.6% of them only once. 7.4% of the sample is in the top ten clones.

Ten or more counts support this clonotype. Its antigen remains undetermined. Per-base quality was not reported, and no clone a single base away is much larger than it. The receptor comes from a male donor with early-stage non-small cell lung cancer. Material: PBMCs, obtained at surgery.

The DNA is as follows: TGCAGTGCTAGGGGAGAAGGGGCAGGGAATTCACCCCTCCACTTT. It codes for CSARGEGAGNSPLHF. Rearrangement joined TRBV20-1 to TRBJ1-6; TRBD1 is a possible D gene, resting on 5 matching bases. V sheds 3 bases and J sheds 7 bases, leaving 16 bases between their ends. The CDR3 runs 15 amino acids, cysteine and phenylalanine included. Only the CDR3 region is kept as DNA, spanning 45 bases read in frame from base 1. In the germline V gene (reference sequence), CDR1 corresponds to DFQATT and CDR2 to SNEGSKA.